This T cell receptor (beta chain) was recorded in a study of shared clonotypes between healthy human individuals. The assay used deep level. Genomic DNA (from each subset) was split evenly across several immunoSEQ plates. Repertoires were generated with immunoSEQ multiplex PCR, while TCRdb's copy carries only in-frame clones and drops some. The sample holds around 510,000 clones; roughly 79% are singletons and the top ten take 9.5% to 15%. This sequence originates from a woman between 40 and 50 years old in good health. Some clones in this sample may be carry-over from other donors' samples. Input material: PBMCs.

CDR3 nucleotides: TGTGCCAGCAGCGCCGGGACAGGGGGGATTAGCAATCAGCCCCAGCATTTT. This gives the protein CASSAGTGGISNQPQHF. The chain joins TRBV5-8 to TRBJ1-5; TRBD1 agrees at 11 bases. Germline V CDR1 and CDR2: SGHTS, YDEGEE. J gave up 0 bases and V 4 bases, and 6 bases lay outside the gene matches. This CDR3 is 17 amino acids long.